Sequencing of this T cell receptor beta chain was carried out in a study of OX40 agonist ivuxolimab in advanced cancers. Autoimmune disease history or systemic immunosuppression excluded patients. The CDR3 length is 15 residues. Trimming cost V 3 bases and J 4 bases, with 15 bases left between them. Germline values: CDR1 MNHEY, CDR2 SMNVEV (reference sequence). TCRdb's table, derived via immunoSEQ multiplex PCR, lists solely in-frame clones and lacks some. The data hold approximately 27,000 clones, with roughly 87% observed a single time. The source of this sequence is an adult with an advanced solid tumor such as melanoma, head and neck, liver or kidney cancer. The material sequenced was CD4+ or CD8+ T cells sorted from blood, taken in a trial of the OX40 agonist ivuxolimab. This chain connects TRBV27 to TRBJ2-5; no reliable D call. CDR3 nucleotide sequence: TGTGCCAGCAGTTTGCAACTTAGGGTGGGAGAGACCCAGTACTTC. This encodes CASSLQLRVGETQYF.